The source of this TCR beta chain is a study of blood T cell repertoires in COVID-19. Germline V gene data show CDR1 as SGHVS and CDR2 as FNYEAQ. The germline V and J ends were trimmed by 0 bases and 1 base, with 3 bases remaining between them. The CDR3 covers 13 residues. Here immunoSEQ multiplex PCR was the method, and the copy in TCRdb shows in-frame clones only, minus some. The sample includes around 700,000 clones, 85% to 90% of them seen just once. This clone has a single count. Other DNA variants within this sample encode the same CDR3. Sequences were obtained from peripheral blood. The TCR was taken from a woman between 18 and 29 years old with acute or convalescent COVID-19. The V and J genes are TRBV7-6 and TRBJ1-1; D remains ambiguous. CDR3 protein: CASSLAGNTEAFF. As DNA, the CDR3 is TGTGCCAGCAGCTTAGCCGGGAACACTGAAGCTTTCTTT. The variable domain in full, completed from reference TRBV7-6 and TRBJ1-1, reads GAGVSQSPRYKVTKRGQDVALRCDPISGHVSLYWYRQALGQGPEFLTYFNYEAQQDKSGLPNDRFSAERPEGSISTLTIQRTEQRDSAMYRCASSLAGNTEAFFGQGTRLTVV.